This record concerns one T cell receptor (beta chain) sequence. Its antigen is undetermined. This table comes from immunoSEQ multiplex PCR, and its TCRdb copy is limited to in-frame clones, with some not included. Of around 82,000 clones in the sample, less than 85% were seen once. The entry originates in a study of radiotherapy plus CTLA-4 blockade in lung cancer. Broader study findings: Blood saw expansion of tumor-derived TCR clones after radiotherapy plus ipilimumab. Per reports, early blood T cell clone dynamics, plus interferon-beta, forecast response most strongly.

V was clipped by 2 bases and J by 0 bases, with 8 bases between them. This CDR3 is 14 amino acids long. Germline CDR1 is SGHNT and CDR2 is YYREEE (reference sequence). The V call is TRBV5-4, the J call TRBJ1-1; no clear D. The source material was peripheral blood, sampled from a patient treated with radiotherapy plus ipilimumab. The receptor was derived from a human donor with non-small cell lung cancer who had stable disease on radiotherapy plus ipilimumab. The CDR3 spells CASSLYRMNTEAFF. CDR3 DNA sequence: TGTGCCAGCAGCTTATATAGGATGAACACTGAAGCTTTCTTT. Complete variable domain (other parts from reference TRBV5-4 and TRBJ1-1): ETGVTQSPTHLIKTRGQQVTLRCSSQSGHNTVSWYQQALGQGPQFIFQYYREEENGRGNFPPRFSGLQFPNYSSELNVNALELDDSALYLCASSLYRMNTEAFFGQGTRLTVV.